This T cell receptor beta chain originates from a study of cytomegalovirus exposure and HLA in healthy donors. The CDR3 sequence is 14 residues long. Looked up from germline, CDR1 is SGHVS and CDR2 is FQNEAQ. Trimming removed 3 bases from V and 8 bases from J, with 14 bases in between. Study outcomes and limitations: The authors confirmed in vitro that a few CMV-associated chains were specific for CMV antigens.

These donors were members of the roughly 120-subject validation cohort, a group separate from the approximately 700-subject first cohort. For this clone: Its antigen is as yet unknown.

Clones were sequenced by immunoSEQ multiplex PCR, and TCRdb holds only the in-frame ones, with some missing. This table holds about 280,000 clones, over 75% found once. The chain has TRBV7-8 and TRBJ2-1; TRBD2 might be the D (6 bases). Sequenced input: PBMCs. This clonotype was sampled from a woman between 18 and 30 years old in good health and CMV-seronegative. CDR3 amino acids: CASSFIASVYEQFF. The CDR3 DNA follows: TGTGCCAGCAGCTTTATTGCTAGCGTCTATGAGCAGTTCTTC.